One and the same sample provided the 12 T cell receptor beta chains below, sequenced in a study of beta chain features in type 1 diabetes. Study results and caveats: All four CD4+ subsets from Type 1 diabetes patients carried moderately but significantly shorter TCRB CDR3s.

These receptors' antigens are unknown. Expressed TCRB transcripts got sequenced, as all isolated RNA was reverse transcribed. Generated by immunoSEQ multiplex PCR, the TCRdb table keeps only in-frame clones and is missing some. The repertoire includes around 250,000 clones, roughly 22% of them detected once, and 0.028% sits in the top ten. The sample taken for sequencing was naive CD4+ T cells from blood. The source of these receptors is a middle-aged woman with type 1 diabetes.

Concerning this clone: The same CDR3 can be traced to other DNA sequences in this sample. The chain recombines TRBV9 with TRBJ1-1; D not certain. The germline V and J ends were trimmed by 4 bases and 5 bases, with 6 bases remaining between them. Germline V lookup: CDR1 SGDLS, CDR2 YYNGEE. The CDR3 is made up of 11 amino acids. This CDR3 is CASSPQTEAFF. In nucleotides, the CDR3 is TGTGCCAGCAGCCCTCAGACTGAAGCTTTCTTT.

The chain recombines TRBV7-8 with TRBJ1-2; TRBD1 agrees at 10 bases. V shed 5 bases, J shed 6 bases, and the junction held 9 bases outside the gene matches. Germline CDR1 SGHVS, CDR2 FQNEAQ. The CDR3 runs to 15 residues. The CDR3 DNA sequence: TGTGCCAGCAGCGGCTGGACAGGGGGAATAGATGGCTACACCTTC. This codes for CASSGWTGGIDGYTF.

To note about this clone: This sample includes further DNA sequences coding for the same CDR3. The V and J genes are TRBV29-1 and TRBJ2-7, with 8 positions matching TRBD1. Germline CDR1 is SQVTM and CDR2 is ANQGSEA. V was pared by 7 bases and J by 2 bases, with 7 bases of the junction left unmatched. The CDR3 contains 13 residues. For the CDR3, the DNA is TGCAGCGCCGGACAGGGCCTAGCCTACGAGCAGTACTTC. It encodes CSAGQGLAYEQYF.

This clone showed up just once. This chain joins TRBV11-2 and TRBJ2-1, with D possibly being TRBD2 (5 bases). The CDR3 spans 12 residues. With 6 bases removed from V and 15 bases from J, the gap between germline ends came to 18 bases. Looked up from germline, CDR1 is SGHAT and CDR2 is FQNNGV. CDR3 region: CASREDLTSWFF. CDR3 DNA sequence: TGTGCCAGCAGGGAAGATTTAACTAGTTGGTTCTTC.

The CDR3 spells CASSSGEGKQYF. As DNA, the CDR3 is TGTGCCAGCAGCTCCGGGGAGGGGAAGCAGTACTTC. The J gene is TRBJ2-7, the V gene TRBV9; 7 bases fit TRBD2. From germline, CDR1 is SGDLS and CDR2 YYNGEE. The CDR3 extends over 12 amino acids. The V and J ends lost 4 bases and 8 bases, in that order; junction bases with no gene match: 6.

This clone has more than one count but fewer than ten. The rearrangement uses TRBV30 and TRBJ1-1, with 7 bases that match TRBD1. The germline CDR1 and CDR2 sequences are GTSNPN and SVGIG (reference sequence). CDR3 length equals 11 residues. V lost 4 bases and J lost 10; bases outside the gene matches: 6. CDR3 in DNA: TGTGCCTGGATCCGAGCAGGGGGAGCTTTCTTT. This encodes CAWIRAGGAFF.

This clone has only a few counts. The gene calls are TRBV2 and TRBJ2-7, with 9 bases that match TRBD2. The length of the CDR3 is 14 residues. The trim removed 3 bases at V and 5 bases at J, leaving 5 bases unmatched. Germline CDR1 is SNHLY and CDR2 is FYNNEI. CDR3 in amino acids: CASSESGGPDEQYF. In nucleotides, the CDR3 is TGTGCCAGCAGTGAGAGCGGGGGGCCCGACGAGCAGTACTTC.

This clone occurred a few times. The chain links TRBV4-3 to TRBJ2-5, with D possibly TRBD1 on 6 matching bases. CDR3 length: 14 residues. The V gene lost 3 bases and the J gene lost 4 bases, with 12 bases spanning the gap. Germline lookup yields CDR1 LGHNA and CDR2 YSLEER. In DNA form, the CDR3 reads TGCGCCAGCAGCCAGAGGGGGTTTGTAGAGACCCAGTACTTC. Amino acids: CASSQRGFVETQYF.

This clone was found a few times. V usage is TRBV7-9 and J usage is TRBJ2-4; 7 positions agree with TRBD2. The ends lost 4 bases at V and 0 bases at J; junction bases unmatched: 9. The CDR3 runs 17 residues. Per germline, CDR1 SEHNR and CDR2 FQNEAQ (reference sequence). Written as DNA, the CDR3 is TGTGCCAGCAGCTACTTTCGGGGGGACCTAGCCAAAAACATTCAGTACTTC. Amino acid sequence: CASSYFRGDLAKNIQYF.

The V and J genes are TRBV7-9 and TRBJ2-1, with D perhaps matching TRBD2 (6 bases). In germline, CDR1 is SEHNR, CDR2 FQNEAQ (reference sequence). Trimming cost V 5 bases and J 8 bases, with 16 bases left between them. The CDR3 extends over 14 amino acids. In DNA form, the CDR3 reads TGTGCCAGCAGCCGACTAGGTGGAGGCGATGAGCAGTTCTTC. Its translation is CASSRLGGGDEQFF.

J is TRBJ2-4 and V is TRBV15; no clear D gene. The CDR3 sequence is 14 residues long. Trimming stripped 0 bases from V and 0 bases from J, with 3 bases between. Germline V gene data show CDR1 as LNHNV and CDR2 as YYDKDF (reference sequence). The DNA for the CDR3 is TGTGCCACCAGCAGAGAACTAGCCAAAAACATTCAGTACTTC. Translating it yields CATSRELAKNIQYF.

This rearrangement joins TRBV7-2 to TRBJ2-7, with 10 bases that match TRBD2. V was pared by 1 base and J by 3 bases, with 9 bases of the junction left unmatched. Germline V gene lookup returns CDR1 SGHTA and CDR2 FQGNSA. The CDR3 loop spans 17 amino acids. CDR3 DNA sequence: TGTGCCAGCAGCTTAGGAGGGCTAGCGGGGGCGATCTACGAGCAGTACTTC. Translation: CASSLGGLAGAIYEQYF. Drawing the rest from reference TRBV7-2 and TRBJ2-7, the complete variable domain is GAGVSQSPSNKVTEKGKDVELRCDPISGHTALYWYRQSLGQGLEFLIYFQGNSAPDKSGLPSDRFSAERTGGSVSTLTIQRTQQEDSAVYLCASSLGGLAGAIYEQYFGPGTRLTVT.